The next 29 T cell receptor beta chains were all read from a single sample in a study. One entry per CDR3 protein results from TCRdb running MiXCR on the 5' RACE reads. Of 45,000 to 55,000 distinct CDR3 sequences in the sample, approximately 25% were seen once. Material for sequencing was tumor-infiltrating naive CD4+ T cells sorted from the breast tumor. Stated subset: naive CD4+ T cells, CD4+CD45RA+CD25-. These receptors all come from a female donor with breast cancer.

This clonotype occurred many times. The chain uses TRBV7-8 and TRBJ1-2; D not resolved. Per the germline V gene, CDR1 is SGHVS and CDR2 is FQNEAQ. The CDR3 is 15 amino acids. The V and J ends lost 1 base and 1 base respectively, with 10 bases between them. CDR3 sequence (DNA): TGTGCCAGCAGCTTAGTCGCCCCTAATAACTATGGCTACACCTTC. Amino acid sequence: CASSLVAPNNYGYTF.

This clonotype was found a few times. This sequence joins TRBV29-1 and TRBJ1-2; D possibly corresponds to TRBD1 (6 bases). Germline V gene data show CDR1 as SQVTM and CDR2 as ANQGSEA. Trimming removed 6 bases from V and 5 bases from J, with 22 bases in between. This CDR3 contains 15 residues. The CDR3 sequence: CSVRGLGAVAYGYTF. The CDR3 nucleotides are TGCAGCGTACGGGGATTGGGGGCGGTCGCATATGGCTACACCTTC. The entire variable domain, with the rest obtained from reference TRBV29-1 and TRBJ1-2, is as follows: SAVISQKPSRDICQRGTSLTIQCQVDSQVTMMFWYRQQPGQSLTLIATANQGSEATYESGFVIDKFPISRPNLTFSTLTVSNMSPEDSSIYLCSVRGLGAVAYGYTFGSGTRLTVV.

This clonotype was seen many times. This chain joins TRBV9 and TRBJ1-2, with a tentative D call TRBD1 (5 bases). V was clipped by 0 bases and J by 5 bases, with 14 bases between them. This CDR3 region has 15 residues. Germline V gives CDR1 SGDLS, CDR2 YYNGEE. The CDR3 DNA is TGTGCCAGCAGCGTAGAGGCAGGGCCTTTATATGGCTACACCTTC. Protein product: CASSVEAGPLYGYTF.

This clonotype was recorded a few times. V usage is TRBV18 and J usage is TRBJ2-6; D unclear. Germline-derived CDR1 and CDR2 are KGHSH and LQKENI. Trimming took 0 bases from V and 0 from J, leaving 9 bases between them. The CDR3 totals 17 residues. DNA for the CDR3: TGTGCCAGCTCACCACCGGGCGGCAGCTCTGGGGCCAACGTCCTGACTTTC. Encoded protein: CASSPPGGSSGANVLTF. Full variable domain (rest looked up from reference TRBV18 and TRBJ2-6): NAGVMQNPRHLVRRRGQEARLRCSPMKGHSHVYWYRQLPEEGLKFMVYLQKENIIDESGMPKERFSAEFPKEGPSILRIQQVVRGDSAAYFCASSPPGGSSGANVLTFGAGSRLTVL.

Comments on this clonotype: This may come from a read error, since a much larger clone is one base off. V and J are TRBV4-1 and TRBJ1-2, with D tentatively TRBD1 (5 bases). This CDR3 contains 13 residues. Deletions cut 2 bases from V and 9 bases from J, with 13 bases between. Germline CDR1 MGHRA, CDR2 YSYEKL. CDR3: CASSQTGSACYTF. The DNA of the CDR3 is TGCGCCAGCAGCCAAACAGGTTCTGCCTGCTACACCTTC.

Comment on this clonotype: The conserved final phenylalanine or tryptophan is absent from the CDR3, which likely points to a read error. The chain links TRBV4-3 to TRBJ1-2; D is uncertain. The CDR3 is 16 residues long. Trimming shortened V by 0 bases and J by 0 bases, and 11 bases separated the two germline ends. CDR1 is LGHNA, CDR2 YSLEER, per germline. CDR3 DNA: TGCGCCAGCAGCCAAGATATGAGACACGCTAACTATGGCTACACCCTC. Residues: CASSQDMRHANYGYTL.

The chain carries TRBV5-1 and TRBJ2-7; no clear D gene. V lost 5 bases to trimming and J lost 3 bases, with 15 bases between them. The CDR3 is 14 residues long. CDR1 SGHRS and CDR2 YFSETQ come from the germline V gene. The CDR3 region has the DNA TGCGCCAGCAGTACGGCCAGGAAACACTACGAGCAGTACTTC. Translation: CASSTARKHYEQYF.

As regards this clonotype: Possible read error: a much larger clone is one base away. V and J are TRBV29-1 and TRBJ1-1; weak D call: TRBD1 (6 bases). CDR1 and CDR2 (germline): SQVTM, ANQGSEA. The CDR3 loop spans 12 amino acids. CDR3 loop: CSVEGGDTGAFF. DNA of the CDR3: TGCAGCGTCGAAGGTGGGGACACTGGAGCTTTCTTT.

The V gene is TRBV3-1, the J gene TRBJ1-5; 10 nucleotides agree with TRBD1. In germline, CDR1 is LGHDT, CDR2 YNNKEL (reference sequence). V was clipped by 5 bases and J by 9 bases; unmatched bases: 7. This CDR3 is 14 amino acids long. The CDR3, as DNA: TGTGCCAGCAGCGGAAGACAGGGGGCCGGGCCCCAGCATTTT. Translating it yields CASSGRQGAGPQHF.

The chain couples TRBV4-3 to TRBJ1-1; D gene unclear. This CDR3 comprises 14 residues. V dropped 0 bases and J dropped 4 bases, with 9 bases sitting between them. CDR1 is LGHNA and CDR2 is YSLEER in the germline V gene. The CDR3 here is CASSQEGRRTEAFF. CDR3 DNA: TGCGCCAGCAGCCAAGAAGGGAGGCGCACTGAAGCTTTCTTT.

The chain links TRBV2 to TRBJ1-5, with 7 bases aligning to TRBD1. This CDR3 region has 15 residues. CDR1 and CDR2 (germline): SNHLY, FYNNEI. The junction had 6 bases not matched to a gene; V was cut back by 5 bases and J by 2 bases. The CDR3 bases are TGTGCCAGCAGTCGACAGGGAGGGGGCAATCAGCCCCAGCATTTT. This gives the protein CASSRQGGGNQPQHF.

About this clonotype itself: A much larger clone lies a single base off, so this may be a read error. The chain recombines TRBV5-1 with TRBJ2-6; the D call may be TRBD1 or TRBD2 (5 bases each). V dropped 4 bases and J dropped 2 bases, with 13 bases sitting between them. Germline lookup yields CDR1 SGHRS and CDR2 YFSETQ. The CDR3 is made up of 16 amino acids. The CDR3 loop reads CASSPGWGTGANVLTF. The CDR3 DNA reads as TGCGCCAGCAGCCCCGGATGGGGGACTGGGGCCAACGTCCTGACTTTC.

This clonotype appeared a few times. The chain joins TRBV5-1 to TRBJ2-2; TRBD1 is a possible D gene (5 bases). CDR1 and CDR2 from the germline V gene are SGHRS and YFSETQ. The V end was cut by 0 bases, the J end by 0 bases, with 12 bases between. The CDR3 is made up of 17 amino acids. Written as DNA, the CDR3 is TGCGCCAGCAGCTTGGACAGGCCGTTCGCGAACACCGGGGAGCTGTTTTTT. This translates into CASSLDRPFANTGELFF.

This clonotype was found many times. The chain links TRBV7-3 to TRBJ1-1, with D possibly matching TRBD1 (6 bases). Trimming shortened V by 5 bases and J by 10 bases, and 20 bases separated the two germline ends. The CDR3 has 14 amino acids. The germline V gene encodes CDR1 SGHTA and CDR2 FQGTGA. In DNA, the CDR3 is TGTGCCAGCAGCCCGTCGACAGGTCACAGCCGAGCTTTCTTT. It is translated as CASSPSTGHSRAFF.

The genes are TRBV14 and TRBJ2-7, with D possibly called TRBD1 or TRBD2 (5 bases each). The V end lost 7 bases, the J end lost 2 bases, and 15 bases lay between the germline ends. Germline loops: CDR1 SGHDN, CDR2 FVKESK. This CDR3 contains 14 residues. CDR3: CASNREGLPYEQYF. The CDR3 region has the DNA TGTGCCAGCAACCGAGAGGGGCTACCCTACGAGCAGTACTTC.

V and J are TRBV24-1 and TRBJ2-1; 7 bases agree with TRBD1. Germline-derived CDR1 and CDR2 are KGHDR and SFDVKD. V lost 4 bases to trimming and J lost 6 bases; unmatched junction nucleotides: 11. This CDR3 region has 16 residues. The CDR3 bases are TGTGCCACCAGTGACCCACGACCGGGACAGCGCAATGAGCAGTTCTTC. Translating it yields CATSDPRPGQRNEQFF.

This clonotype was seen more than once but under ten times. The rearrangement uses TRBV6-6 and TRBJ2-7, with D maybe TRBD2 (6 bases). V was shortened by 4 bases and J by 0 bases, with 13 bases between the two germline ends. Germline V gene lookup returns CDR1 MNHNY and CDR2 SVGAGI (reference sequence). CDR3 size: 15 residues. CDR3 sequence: CASSSGGPSSYEQYF. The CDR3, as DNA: TGTGCCAGCAGTTCCGGGGGTCCTAGCTCCTACGAGCAGTACTTC.

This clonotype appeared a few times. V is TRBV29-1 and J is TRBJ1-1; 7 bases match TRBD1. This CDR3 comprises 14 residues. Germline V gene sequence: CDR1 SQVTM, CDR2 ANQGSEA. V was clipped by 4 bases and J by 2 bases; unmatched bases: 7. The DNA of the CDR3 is TGCAGCGTTGTAGGCAGGGGGAGAAACACTGAAGCTTTCTTT. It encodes CSVVGRGRNTEAFF.

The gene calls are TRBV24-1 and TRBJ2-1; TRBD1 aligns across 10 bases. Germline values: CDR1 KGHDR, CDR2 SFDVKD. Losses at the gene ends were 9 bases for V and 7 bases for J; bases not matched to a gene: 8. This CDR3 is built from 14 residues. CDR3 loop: CATSGTGDLNEQFF. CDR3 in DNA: TGTGCCACCTCCGGGACAGGGGATTTAAATGAGCAGTTCTTC.

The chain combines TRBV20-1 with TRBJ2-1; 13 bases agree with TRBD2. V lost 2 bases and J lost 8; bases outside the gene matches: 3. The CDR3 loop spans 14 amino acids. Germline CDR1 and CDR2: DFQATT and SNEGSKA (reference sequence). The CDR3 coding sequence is TGCAGTGCTAGACCGACTAGCGGGAGGCATGAGCAGTTCTTC. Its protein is CSARPTSGRHEQFF.

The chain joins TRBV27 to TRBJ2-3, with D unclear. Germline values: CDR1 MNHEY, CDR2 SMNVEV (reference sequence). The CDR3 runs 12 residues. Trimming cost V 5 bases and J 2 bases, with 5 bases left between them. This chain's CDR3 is CASSTLTDTQYF. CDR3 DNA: TGTGCCAGCAGTACCCTCACAGATACGCAGTATTTT.

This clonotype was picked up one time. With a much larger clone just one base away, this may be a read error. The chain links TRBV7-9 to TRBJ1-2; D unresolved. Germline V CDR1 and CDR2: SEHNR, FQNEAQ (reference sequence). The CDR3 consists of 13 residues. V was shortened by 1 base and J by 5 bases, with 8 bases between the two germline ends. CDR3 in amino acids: CASSLGSGYGYTF. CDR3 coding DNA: TGTGCCAGCAGCTTAGGGTCAGGTTATGGCTACACCTTC.

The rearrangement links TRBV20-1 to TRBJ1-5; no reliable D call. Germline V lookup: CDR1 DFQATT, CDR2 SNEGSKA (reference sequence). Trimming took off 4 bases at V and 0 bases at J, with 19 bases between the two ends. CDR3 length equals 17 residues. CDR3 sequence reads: CSATKSLSSDSNQPQHF. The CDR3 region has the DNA TGCAGTGCTACCAAAAGCCTATCCTCTGATAGCAATCAGCCCCAGCATTTT.

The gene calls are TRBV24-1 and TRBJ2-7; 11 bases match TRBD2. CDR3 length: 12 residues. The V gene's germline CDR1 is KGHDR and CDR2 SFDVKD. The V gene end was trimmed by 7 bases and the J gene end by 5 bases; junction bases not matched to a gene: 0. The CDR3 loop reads CATRTSGNEQYF. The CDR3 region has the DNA TGTGCCACCAGGACTAGCGGGAACGAGCAGTACTTC.

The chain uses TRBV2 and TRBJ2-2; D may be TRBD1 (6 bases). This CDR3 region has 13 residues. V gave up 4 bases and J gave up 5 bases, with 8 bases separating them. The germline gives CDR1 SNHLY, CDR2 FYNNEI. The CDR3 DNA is TGTGCCAGCAGTGCCCAGGGGACCGGGGAGCTGTTTTTT. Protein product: CASSAQGTGELFF.

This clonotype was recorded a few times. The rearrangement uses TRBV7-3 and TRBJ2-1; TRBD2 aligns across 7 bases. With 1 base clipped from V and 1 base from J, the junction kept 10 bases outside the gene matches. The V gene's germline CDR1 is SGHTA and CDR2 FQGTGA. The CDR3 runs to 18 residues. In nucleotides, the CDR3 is TGTGCCAGCAGCTTAATGGCGGGAGTAGGAGTTTCCTACAATGAGCAGTTCTTC. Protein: CASSLMAGVGVSYNEQFF.

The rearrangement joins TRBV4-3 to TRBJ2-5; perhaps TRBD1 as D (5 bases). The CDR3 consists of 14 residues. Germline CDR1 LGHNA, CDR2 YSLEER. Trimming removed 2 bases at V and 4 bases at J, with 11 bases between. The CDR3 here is CASSQMFQGETQYF. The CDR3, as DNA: TGCGCCAGCAGCCAAATGTTCCAGGGAGAGACCCAGTACTTC.

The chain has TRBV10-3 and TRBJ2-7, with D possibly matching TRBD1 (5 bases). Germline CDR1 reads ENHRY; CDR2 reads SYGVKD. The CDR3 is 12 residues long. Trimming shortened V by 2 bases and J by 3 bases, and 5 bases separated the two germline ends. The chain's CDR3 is CAISEQGYEQYF. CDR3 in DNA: TGTGCCATCAGTGAGCAGGGCTACGAGCAGTACTTC.

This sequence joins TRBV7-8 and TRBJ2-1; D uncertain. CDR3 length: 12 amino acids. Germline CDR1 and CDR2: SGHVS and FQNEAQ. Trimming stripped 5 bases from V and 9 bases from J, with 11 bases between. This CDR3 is CASSPNRGEQFF. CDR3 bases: TGTGCCAGCAGCCCCAACAGAGGTGAGCAGTTCTTC. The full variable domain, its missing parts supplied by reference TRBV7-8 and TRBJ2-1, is GAGVSQSPRYKVAKRGQDVALRCDPISGHVSLFWYQQALGQGPEFLTYFQNEAQLDKSGLPSDRFFAERPEGSVSTLKIQRTQQEDSAVYLCASSPNRGEQFFGPGTRLTVL.